This passage covers 16 T cell receptor beta chains from one sample sequenced in a study of blood T cell repertoires in COVID-19. The assay was immunoSEQ multiplex PCR, and TCRdb's table has in-frame clones only and misses some. The table has 200,000 to 250,000 clones, 85% to 90% seen once. The sample consisted of peripheral blood. The source of these receptors is a man between 18 and 29 years old with active or convalescent COVID-19.

The chain uses TRBV19 and TRBJ2-2, with D maybe TRBD1 (5 bases). CDR1 and CDR2 (germline): LNHDA, SQIVND (reference sequence). This CDR3 has 15 residues. With 4 bases removed from V and 4 bases from J, the gap between germline ends came to 13 bases. The CDR3: CASSNTGAGTGELFF. The CDR3, as DNA: TGTGCCAGTAGTAACACAGGAGCAGGCACCGGGGAGCTGTTTTTT.

CDR3 DNA sequence: TGTGCCAGCAAACTCCCTACGGCAGGATCTAGCAATCAGCCCCAGCATTTT. Its translation: CASKLPTAGSSNQPQHF. V and J are TRBV27 and TRBJ1-5; D unclear. The CDR3 covers 17 residues. The ends were cut back, 7 bases at V and 0 bases at J, with 19 bases in the middle. The V gene's germline CDR1 is MNHEY and CDR2 SMNVEV (reference sequence).

This chain uses TRBV11-3 with TRBJ2-3; TRBD2 might be the D (6 bases). This CDR3 comprises 16 residues. The V end was cut by 5 bases, the J end by 3 bases, with 18 bases between. Germline values: CDR1 SGHNT, CDR2 YENEEA. In nucleotides, the CDR3 is TGTGCCAGCAGCCTAAAACCGGGACTGGGAACAGATACGCAGTATTTT. Residues: CASSLKPGLGTDTQYF.

The gene calls are TRBV28 and TRBJ1-2; no definite D call. Deletions cut 10 bases from V and 0 bases from J, with 12 bases between. The CDR3 runs to 13 residues. Per the germline V gene, CDR1 is MDHEN and CDR2 is SYDVKM. CDR3 DNA sequence: TGTGCCACGAGGTCCGGAGCTAACTATGGCTACACCTTC. It specifies CATRSGANYGYTF.

The chain combines TRBV11-3 with TRBJ2-1; TRBD2 might be the D (6 bases). Trimming shortened V by 5 bases and J by 0 bases, and 14 bases separated the two germline ends. CDR3 length: 16 residues. In germline, CDR1 is SGHNT, CDR2 YENEEA. The CDR3: CASSPGTGGSYNEQFF. In DNA, the CDR3 is TGTGCCAGCAGCCCCGGGACCGGGGGCTCCTACAATGAGCAGTTCTTC.

The chain employs TRBV10-3 and TRBJ2-7; 7 bases are a match to TRBD2. Germline CDR1 is ENHRY and CDR2 is SYGVKD. V lost 10 bases, J lost 5 bases, and 11 bases stayed unmatched. The CDR3 contains 13 residues. CDR3 in DNA: TGTGCCACCGAAGGACTAGTAAAAAACGAGCAGTACTTC. This sequence encodes CATEGLVKNEQYF.

This clone was counted between two and nine times. The chain employs TRBV5-1 and TRBJ1-5, with a possible D match to TRBD1 (5 bases). Trimming removed 5 bases at V and 0 bases at J, with 12 bases between. The CDR3 has 15 residues. Germline CDR1 is SGHRS and CDR2 is YFSETQ. CDR3 protein: CASRKGPDSNQPQHF. The CDR3 DNA follows: TGCGCCAGCAGAAAGGGGCCTGATAGCAATCAGCCCCAGCATTTT.

This clone was recorded a few times. The chain couples TRBV9 to TRBJ1-3; tentative D call: TRBD1 (5 bases). The length of the CDR3 is 15 residues. Germline V gene data show CDR1 as SGDLS and CDR2 as YYNGEE. Trimming took 4 bases from V and 2 from J, leaving 13 bases between them. CDR3 sequence (DNA): TGTGCCAGCAGCATGGATGGGGCTCCTGGAAACACCATATATTTT. It codes for CASSMDGAPGNTIYF.

The chain combines TRBV5-6 with TRBJ1-4, with 8 bases lining up with TRBD1. This CDR3 is 14 amino acids long. Germline lookup yields CDR1 SGHDT and CDR2 YYEEEE. V shed 4 bases, J shed 8 bases, and the junction held 7 bases outside the gene matches. In DNA form, the CDR3 reads TGTGCCAGCAGCCTAGGACAGGGCCGCGAAAAACTGTTTTTT. Protein sequence: CASSLGQGREKLFF.

The CDR3 coding sequence is TGTGCCAGCAGCCTCTGGACTGGGCGGCACCACACAGATACGCAGTATTTT. It encodes CASSLWTGRHHTDTQYF. V and J are TRBV7-8 and TRBJ2-3, with a possible D match to TRBD2 (5 bases). Trimming removed 5 bases at V and 2 bases at J, with 20 bases between. This CDR3 is 17 amino acids long. Per germline, CDR1 SGHVS and CDR2 FQNEAQ.

This chain joins TRBV19 and TRBJ2-7; D is perhaps TRBD1 (6 bases). Germline V gene lookup returns CDR1 LNHDA and CDR2 SQIVND (reference sequence). Trimming shortened V by 5 bases and J by 6 bases, and 23 bases separated the two germline ends. The CDR3 loop spans 16 amino acids. CDR3 sequence (DNA): TGTGCCAGTAGTTCTTGGACAGTAGGGAAGTTGGGCGAGCAGTACTTC. This codes for CASSSWTVGKLGEQYF. The full variable domain, in which reference TRBV19 and TRBJ2-7 provide the parts outside the CDR3, is DGGITQSPKYLFRKEGQNVTLSCEQNLNHDAMYWYRQDPGQGLRLIYYSQIVNDFQKGDIAEGYSVSREKKESFPLTVTSAQKNPTAFYLCASSSWTVGKLGEQYFGPGTRLTVT.

CDR3 loop: CASSFWGRSTDTQYF. DNA for the CDR3: TGCGCCAGCAGCTTTTGGGGCAGAAGCACAGATACGCAGTATTTT. The V and J genes are TRBV5-1 and TRBJ2-3; tentatively, D is TRBD1 (5 bases). Germline V gives CDR1 SGHRS, CDR2 YFSETQ. The CDR3 has 15 amino acids. Trimming removed 2 bases at V and 0 bases at J, with 10 bases between.

The chain recombines TRBV5-6 with TRBJ1-3; no clear D gene. This CDR3 is 12 amino acids long. Germline assignment: CDR1 SGHDT and CDR2 YYEEEE. The germline V and J ends were trimmed by 1 base and 4 bases, with 3 bases remaining between them. CDR3 sequence: CASSLSGNTIYF. As DNA, the CDR3 is TGTGCCAGCAGCTTGTCGGGAAACACCATATATTTT.

The chain has TRBV15 and TRBJ2-7; 7 nucleotides line up with TRBD1. Germline CDR1 and CDR2: LNHNV and YYDKDF (reference sequence). This CDR3 region has 15 residues. The V and J ends lost 5 bases and 0 bases, in that order; junction bases with no gene match: 7. CDR3 sequence: CATSAQGDGSYEQYF. CDR3 bases: TGTGCCACCAGCGCCCAGGGGGACGGCTCCTACGAGCAGTACTTC.

The chain is built from TRBV7-2 and TRBJ2-1; 9 positions agree with TRBD2. This CDR3 is built from 18 residues. Per germline, CDR1 SGHTA and CDR2 FQGNSA. J lost 8 bases, V lost 1 base, and 15 bases had no gene match. The CDR3 sequence is CASSLVVFSSGSQDEQFF. As DNA, the CDR3 is TGTGCCAGCAGCTTAGTGGTATTCAGTAGCGGGAGTCAGGATGAGCAGTTCTTC.

V gene TRBV19 combines with J gene TRBJ1-2; D might be TRBD1 (6 bases). This CDR3 is built from 16 residues. Germline CDR1 and CDR2: LNHDA and SQIVND (reference sequence). V lost 5 bases, J lost 1 base, and 17 bases lay in between. CDR3 coding DNA: TGTGCCAGTAGTCCCAAAACAGGGAAACTTAACTATGGCTACACCTTC. Translation: CASSPKTGKLNYGYTF.